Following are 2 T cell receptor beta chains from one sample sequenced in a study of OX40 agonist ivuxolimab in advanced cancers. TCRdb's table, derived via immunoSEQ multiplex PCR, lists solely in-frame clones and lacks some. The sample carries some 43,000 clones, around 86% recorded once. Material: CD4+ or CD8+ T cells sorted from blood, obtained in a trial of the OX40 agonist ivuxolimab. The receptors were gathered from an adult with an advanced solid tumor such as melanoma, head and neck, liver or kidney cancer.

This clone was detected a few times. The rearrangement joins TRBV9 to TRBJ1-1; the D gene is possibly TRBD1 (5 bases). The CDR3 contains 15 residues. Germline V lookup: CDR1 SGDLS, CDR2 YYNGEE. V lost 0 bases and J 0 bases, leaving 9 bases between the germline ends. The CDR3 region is CASSVAGGMNTEAFF. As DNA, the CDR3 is TGTGCCAGCAGCGTAGCTGGGGGTATGAACACTGAAGCTTTCTTT.

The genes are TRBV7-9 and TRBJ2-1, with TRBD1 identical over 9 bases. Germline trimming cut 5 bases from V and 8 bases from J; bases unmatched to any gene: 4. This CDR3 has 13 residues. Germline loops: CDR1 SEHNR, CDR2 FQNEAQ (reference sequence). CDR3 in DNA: TGTGCCAGCAGCAGGGACAGGGAGGATGAGCAGTTCTTC. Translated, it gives CASSRDREDEQFF.